This T cell receptor beta chain was captured by sequencing in a study of shared clonotypes between healthy human individuals. Study background: Samples came from a couple of female and three male donors aged 18 to 49. Plates per donor: three CD4 naive, three CD4 memory, two CD8 naive, one CD8 memory.

The length of the CDR3 is 14 residues. Germline lookup yields CDR1 SEHNR and CDR2 FQNEAQ (reference sequence). The V end was cut by 4 bases, the J end by 9 bases, with 13 bases between. As to this clone: No antigen is known for it.

Generated by immunoSEQ multiplex PCR, the TCRdb table keeps only in-frame clones and is missing some. The table includes a few million clones, under 95% detected once. Points from the study as a whole: Sampling was confined to blood; repertoires within tissues likely differ. Between a few donors, naive CD4 clonotypes were shared at a level of about 5%.

This TCR came from a man younger than 35 in good health. Some clones in this sample may be carry-over from other donors' samples. J is TRBJ1-6 and V is TRBV7-9; D remains unclear. What was sequenced was naive CD4+ T cells from PBMCs. The sample's subset: CD45RA+ positively selected. The CDR3 DNA sequence: TGTGCCAGCAGCTCGACTGGAAGGATTTCACCCCTCCACTTT. Residues: CASSSTGRISPLHF.